The 20 T cell receptor beta chains reported below all come from one sample, sequenced in a study of blood T cell repertoires in COVID-19. The table came from immunoSEQ multiplex PCR; TCRdb's copy has only in-frame clones and leaves some out. The data contain approximately 320,000 clones, about nine tenths of them seen just once; the ten biggest clones take up approximately 9%. The specimen was PBMCs or T cells enriched from blood (not recorded which). Every receptor here comes from a woman between 18 and 29 years old who had recovered from COVID-19.

V and J are TRBV5-4 and TRBJ2-5, with TRBD2 matching 10 bases. Germline V gene data show CDR1 as SGHNT and CDR2 as YYREEE (reference sequence). V was pared by 6 bases and J by 4 bases, with 12 bases of the junction left unmatched. The CDR3 covers 16 residues. CDR3 nucleotides: TGTGCCAGCACGGGGGGGGCTAGCGGGAGTGTAGAGACCCAGTACTTC. Protein product: CASTGGASGSVETQYF.

The V and J genes are TRBV5-4 and TRBJ1-3, with 7 bases fitting TRBD1. This CDR3 spans 16 amino acids. The V and J ends lost 4 bases and 0 bases, in that order; junction bases with no gene match: 7. Germline V gene lookup returns CDR1 SGHNT and CDR2 YYREEE (reference sequence). In DNA, the CDR3 is TGTGCCAGCAGCCCGGGACAGAGTTACTCTGGAAACACCATATATTTT. Translated: CASSPGQSYSGNTIYF.

This rearrangement joins TRBV25-1 to TRBJ1-1; TRBD1 matches 9 bases. The junction had 9 bases not matched to a gene; V was cut back by 6 bases and J by 4 bases. Germline CDR1 is MGHDK and CDR2 is SYGVNS. The CDR3 has 15 amino acids. As DNA, the CDR3 is TGTGCCAGCAGGGGTCCCGGGACAGGGCCCACTGAAGCTTTCTTT. Protein: CASRGPGTGPTEAFF.

The J gene is TRBJ1-2, the V gene TRBV29-1; D call uncertain. This CDR3 spans 12 amino acids. The V gene's germline CDR1 is SQVTM and CDR2 ANQGSEA. Trimming took 5 bases from V and 0 from J, leaving 7 bases between them. CDR3 residues: CSVQKTNYGYTF. CDR3 sequence (DNA): TGCAGCGTTCAGAAAACTAACTATGGCTACACCTTC.

The chain couples TRBV7-9 to TRBJ2-2, with 13 bases lining up with TRBD2. The CDR3 consists of 16 residues. CDR1 is SEHNR, CDR2 FQNEAQ, per germline (reference sequence). V dropped 5 bases and J dropped 7; count of bases not matched to a gene: 7. The CDR3 loop reads CASSILGLAGSGELFF. The CDR3 DNA follows: TGTGCCAGCAGCATACTGGGACTAGCGGGGAGCGGGGAGCTGTTTTTT.

J is TRBJ1-2 and V is TRBV28, with 7 bases aligning to TRBD1. The CDR3 consists of 14 residues. Germline CDR1 MDHEN, CDR2 SYDVKM. Trimming cost V 6 bases and J 5 bases; bases outside gene matches: 9. CDR3 in amino acids: CASSPPGQPYGYTF. CDR3 DNA: TGTGCCAGCAGCCCCCCGGGACAGCCGTATGGCTACACCTTC.

This clone was seen a handful of times. The gene calls are TRBV11-2 and TRBJ1-2; D is undetermined. Looked up from germline, CDR1 is SGHAT and CDR2 is FQNNGV. Between the trimmed V and J ends, which lost 5 bases and 5 bases, there was a span of 15 bases. The CDR3 runs to 14 residues. The CDR3 is CASSRSALSYGYTF. The CDR3 nucleotides read TGTGCCAGCAGCCGGTCCGCCTTGAGTTATGGCTACACCTTC.

V gene TRBV7-2 combines with J gene TRBJ1-4; 9 bases map to TRBD1. CDR1 is SGHTA and CDR2 is FQGNSA in the germline V gene. CDR3 length: 17 residues. The V segment lost 1 base and the J segment 7 bases; nucleotides outside the gene matches: 10. CDR3 bases: TGTGCCAGCAGCTTAGTTGGGACAGGGAGTCGGGGTGAAAAACTGTTTTTT. This encodes CASSLVGTGSRGEKLFF.

The rearrangement joins TRBV9 to TRBJ2-1; 8 bases agree with TRBD1. The length of the CDR3 is 15 residues. CDR1 SGDLS and CDR2 YYNGEE come from the germline V gene. Trimming removed 0 bases from V and 6 bases from J; junction bases left unmatched: 5. CDR3 DNA sequence: TGTGCCAGCAGCGTAGAAGGACAGGGCTCCAATGAGCAGTTCTTC. Its protein is CASSVEGQGSNEQFF. Supplemented by reference TRBV9 and TRBJ2-1, the full variable domain reads DSGVTQTPKHLITATGQRVTLRCSPRSGDLSVYWYQQSLDQGLQFLIQYYNGEERAKGNILERFSAQQFPDLHSELNLSSLELGDSALYFCASSVEGQGSNEQFFGPGTRLTVL.

The rearrangement links TRBV28 to TRBJ1-1; the D gene is possibly TRBD1 (5 bases). Trimming left V 6 bases short and J 6 bases short, with 11 bases between. CDR1 MDHEN and CDR2 SYDVKM come from the germline V gene. The CDR3 is made up of 12 amino acids. CDR3 nucleotide sequence: TGTGCCAGCAGCTGGGGCCAAGCTGAAGCTTTCTTT. Encoded protein: CASSWGQAEAFF.

The V gene is TRBV7-2, the J gene TRBJ1-1; 7 nucleotides match TRBD1. Trimming cost V 1 base and J 4 bases; bases outside gene matches: 3. The germline V gene encodes CDR1 SGHTA and CDR2 FQGNSA. This CDR3 has 14 amino acids. CDR3 DNA sequence: TGTGCCAGCAGCTTAGGCTCAGGGGGCACTGAAGCTTTCTTT. The encoded protein is CASSLGSGGTEAFF.

The V call is TRBV30, the J call TRBJ1-4; 7 bases are shared with TRBD1. V was pared by 0 bases and J by 5 bases, with 6 bases of the junction left unmatched. There are 15 residues in the CDR3. Germline CDR1 and CDR2: GTSNPN and SVGIG (reference sequence). Written as DNA, the CDR3 is TGTGCCTGGAGTGTACGTGCAGGGGGGAATGAAAAACTGTTTTTT. Protein: CAWSVRAGGNEKLFF. Based on the CDR3 plus reference TRBV30 and TRBJ1-4, the full variable domain is SQTIHQWPATLVQPVGSPLSLECTVEGTSNPNLYWYRQAAGRGLQLLFYSVGIGQISSEVPQNLSASRPQDRQFILSSKKLLLSDSGFYLCAWSVRAGGNEKLFFGSGTQLSVL.

This clone appeared a single time. The rearrangement uses TRBV5-1 and TRBJ2-2; a possible D gene is TRBD2 (5 bases). Between the trimmed V and J ends, which lost 0 bases and 2 bases, there was a span of 11 bases. The CDR3 loop spans 16 amino acids. The V gene's germline CDR1 is SGHRS and CDR2 YFSETQ. The CDR3, as DNA: TGCGCCAGCAGCTTGGGTTACGGGGATAACACCGGGGAGCTGTTTTTT. As protein: CASSLGYGDNTGELFF.

V is TRBV4-3 and J is TRBJ1-1, with unresolved D. V was clipped by 5 bases and J by 1 base, with 8 bases between them. The CDR3 loop spans 13 amino acids. Per germline, CDR1 LGHNA and CDR2 YSLEER. The CDR3 here is CASSNRENTEAFF. CDR3 in DNA: TGCGCCAGCAGCAACCGGGAGAACACTGAAGCTTTCTTT.

The gene calls are TRBV11-2 and TRBJ2-1; tentative D call: TRBD2 (5 bases). V was clipped by 4 bases and J by 4 bases, with 8 bases between them. The CDR3 contains 13 residues. Germline assignment: CDR1 SGHAT and CDR2 FQNNGV. The CDR3 sequence: CASSSGYYNEQFF. CDR3 DNA: TGTGCCAGCAGCTCGGGGTATTACAATGAGCAGTTCTTC.

The rearrangement uses TRBV2 and TRBJ1-1; D possibly corresponds to TRBD1 (6 bases). CDR3 length: 14 amino acids. V dropped 6 bases and J dropped 0 bases, with 11 bases sitting between them. CDR1 is SNHLY and CDR2 is FYNNEI in the germline V gene. In nucleotides, the CDR3 is TGTGCCAGCAGAGACAGGTCTATGAACACTGAAGCTTTCTTT. Protein sequence: CASRDRSMNTEAFF.

The chain joins TRBV18 to TRBJ2-3, with a possible D match to TRBD1 (5 bases). Germline CDR1 reads KGHSH; CDR2 reads LQKENI. The CDR3 length is 16 residues. V dropped 6 bases and J dropped 2 bases, with 18 bases sitting between them. The CDR3 DNA reads as TGTGCCAGCTCGCCGAACCGACCAGGGTCCACAGATACGCAGTATTTT. Amino acid sequence: CASSPNRPGSTDTQYF.

This clone showed up just once. The rearrangement uses TRBV5-1 and TRBJ2-3; 10 nucleotides agree with TRBD2. Trimming at V came to 0 bases and at J to 5 bases, leaving 6 bases not matched to a gene. The CDR3 is 16 amino acids. Germline V gene data show CDR1 as SGHRS and CDR2 as YFSETQ. For the CDR3, the DNA is TGCGCCAGCAGCTTGGTGCTAGCGGGAGTAAGAGATACGCAGTATTTT. Translation: CASSLVLAGVRDTQYF.

The chain uses TRBV5-1 and TRBJ1-6; no reliable D call. Per the germline V gene, CDR1 is SGHRS and CDR2 is YFSETQ. Trimming took 2 bases from V and 2 from J, leaving 17 bases between them. The CDR3 totals 18 residues. CDR3: CASSFQARAAAYNSPLHF. CDR3 coding DNA: TGCGCCAGCAGCTTTCAAGCGAGGGCGGCCGCCTATAATTCACCCCTCCACTTT.

The genes are TRBV5-1 and TRBJ1-1, with D perhaps TRBD1 (6 bases). V was trimmed by 4 bases and J by 5 bases, leaving 15 bases between them. The CDR3 contains 14 residues. Germline CDR1 SGHRS, CDR2 YFSETQ. In DNA, the CDR3 is TGCGCCAGCAGCCCTCAGGGGATTCGAACTGAAGCTTTCTTT. This translates into CASSPQGIRTEAFF.